This TCR beta chain originates from a study of T cell repertoires in cytomegalovirus infection. The study's findings and limits: Accumulated public TCR beta family frequency recognized individuals carrying CMV together with the relevant HLA.

To note about this clonotype: Its antigen is not identified.

MiXCR, run by TCRdb on the reads, gives a single entry per CDR3 protein. This table holds fewer than 200,000 distinct CDR3 sequences, around 14% found once. Germline lookup yields CDR1 KGHDR and CDR2 SFDVKD. The CDR3 length is 16 residues. J lost 5 bases, V lost 1 base, and 9 bases had no gene match. V gene TRBV24-1 combines with J gene TRBJ2-5; 7 positions match TRBD2. Sequencing used PBMCs. This receptor was obtained from a human donor in good health (CMV status not recorded). Some clones in this sample may be carry-over from other donors' samples. The CDR3 region is CATSDFTGGRLETQYF. CDR3 in DNA: TGTGCCACCAGTGATTTTACGGGGGGTCGGTTGGAGACCCAGTACTTC.